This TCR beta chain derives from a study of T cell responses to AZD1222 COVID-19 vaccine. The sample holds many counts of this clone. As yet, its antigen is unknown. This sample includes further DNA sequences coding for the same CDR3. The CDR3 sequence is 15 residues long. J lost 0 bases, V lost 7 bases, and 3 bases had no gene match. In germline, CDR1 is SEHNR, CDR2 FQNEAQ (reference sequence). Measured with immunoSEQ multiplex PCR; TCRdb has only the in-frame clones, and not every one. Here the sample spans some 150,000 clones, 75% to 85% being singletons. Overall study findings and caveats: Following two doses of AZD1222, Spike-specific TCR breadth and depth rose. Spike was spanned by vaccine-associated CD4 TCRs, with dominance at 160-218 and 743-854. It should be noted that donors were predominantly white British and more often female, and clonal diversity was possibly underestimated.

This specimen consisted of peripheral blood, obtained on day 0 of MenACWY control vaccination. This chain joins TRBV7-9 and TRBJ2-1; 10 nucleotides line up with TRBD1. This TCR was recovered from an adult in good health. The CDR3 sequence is CASKRTGGSYNEQFF. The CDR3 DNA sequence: TGTGCCAGCAAGAGGACAGGGGGCTCCTACAATGAGCAGTTCTTC. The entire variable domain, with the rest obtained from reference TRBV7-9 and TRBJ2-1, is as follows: DTGVSQNPRHKITKRGQNVTFRCDPISEHNRLYWYRQTLGQGPEFLTYFQNEAQLEKSRLLSDRFSAERPKGSFSTLEIQRTEQGDSAMYLCASKRTGGSYNEQFFGPGTRLTVL.